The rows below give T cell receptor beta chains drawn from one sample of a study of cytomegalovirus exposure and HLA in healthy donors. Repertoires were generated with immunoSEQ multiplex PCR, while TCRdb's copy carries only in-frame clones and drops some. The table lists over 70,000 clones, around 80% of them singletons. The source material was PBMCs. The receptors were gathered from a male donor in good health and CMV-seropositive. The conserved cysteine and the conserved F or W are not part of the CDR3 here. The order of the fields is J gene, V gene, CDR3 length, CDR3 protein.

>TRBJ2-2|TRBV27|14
ASSSGGQENTGELF
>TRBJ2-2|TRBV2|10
ASRSYTGELF
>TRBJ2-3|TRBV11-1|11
ASSSRLADTQY
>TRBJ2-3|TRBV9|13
ASSRSSGSTDTQY
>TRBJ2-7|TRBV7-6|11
ASSLGLDYEQY
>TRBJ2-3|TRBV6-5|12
ASSYSGGTDTQY
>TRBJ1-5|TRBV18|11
ASSPGQGQPQH
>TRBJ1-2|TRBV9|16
ASTQGGDMGNLGRGYT
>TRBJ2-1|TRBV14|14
ASRGTSGSSYNEQF
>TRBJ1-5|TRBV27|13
ASSRGRGGHQPQH
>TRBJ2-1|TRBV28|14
ASSLNPTSSYNEQF
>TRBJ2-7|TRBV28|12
ASMEGAFSYEQY
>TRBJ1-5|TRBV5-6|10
ASSSRAGPQH
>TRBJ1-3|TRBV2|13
ASSIDRSSGNTIY
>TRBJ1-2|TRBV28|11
ASSLQGSYGYT
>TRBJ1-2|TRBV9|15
ASSVSPSRGANYGYT
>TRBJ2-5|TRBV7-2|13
ASSLALAGGVTQY
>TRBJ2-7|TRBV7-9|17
ASSRTLAGGQREPYEQY
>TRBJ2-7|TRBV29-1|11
SVEGQFAYEQY
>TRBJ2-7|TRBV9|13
ASSVTAGVRDEQY
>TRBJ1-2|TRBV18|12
ASSPLDRDHGYT
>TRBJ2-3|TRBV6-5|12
ASRTGGPTDTQY
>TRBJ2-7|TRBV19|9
ASSPGVEQY
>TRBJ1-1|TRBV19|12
ASSIRGGNTEAF
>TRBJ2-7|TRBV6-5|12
ASSYGQVSYEQY
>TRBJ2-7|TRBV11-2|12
ASSSRQGGYEQY
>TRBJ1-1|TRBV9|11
ASSVGLWTEAF
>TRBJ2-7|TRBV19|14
ASSIDGTSGSYEQY
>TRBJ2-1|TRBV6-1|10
ASSAINRGQF
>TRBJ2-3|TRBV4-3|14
ASSLQTGSGVDTQY
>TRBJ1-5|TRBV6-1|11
ASSVSSNQPQH
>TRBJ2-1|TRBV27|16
ASSFSVSGRAYGDEQF
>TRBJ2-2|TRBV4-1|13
ASRQRTGDTGELF
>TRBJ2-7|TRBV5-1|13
ASSLAASGTYEQY
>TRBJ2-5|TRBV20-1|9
SAPSQETQY
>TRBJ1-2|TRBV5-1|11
ASSGAGKMGYT
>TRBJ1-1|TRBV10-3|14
AISESLGKMNTEAF
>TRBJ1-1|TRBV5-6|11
ASSLGQSPEAF
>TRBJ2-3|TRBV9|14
ASSVEERGSTDTQY
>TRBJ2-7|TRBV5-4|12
ASSLAGPPYEQY
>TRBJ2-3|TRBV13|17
ASSFSNLAGGTFTDTQY
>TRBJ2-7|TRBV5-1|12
ASRLGTPSYEQY
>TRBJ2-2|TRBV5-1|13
ASSLTGGNTGELF
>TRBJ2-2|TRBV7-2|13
ASRRLAGVVGELF
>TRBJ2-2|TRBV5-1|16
ASSLTGPGELNTGELF
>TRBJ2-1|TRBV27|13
ASRPRTSGRNEQF
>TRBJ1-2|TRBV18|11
ASSLDGGWGYT
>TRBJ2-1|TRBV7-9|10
ASSPPWAEQF
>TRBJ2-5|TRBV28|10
ASSLISETQY
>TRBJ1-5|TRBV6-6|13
ASRTGHRSNQPQH
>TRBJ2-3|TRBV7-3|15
ASSPGLAGGSTDTQY
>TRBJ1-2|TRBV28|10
ASSFRGYGYT
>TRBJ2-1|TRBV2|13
ASSETSGRWGEQF
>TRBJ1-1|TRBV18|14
ASSPILQGAGTEAF
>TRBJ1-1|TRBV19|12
ASSIQGANTEAF
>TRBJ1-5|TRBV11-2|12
ASSSMAGDQPQH
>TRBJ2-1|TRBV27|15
ASSPVTGTGVYNEQF
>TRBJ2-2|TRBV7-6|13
ASSLGTAGTGELF